This TCR beta chain derives from a study of technical replicates of blood from a handful of donors. V was pared by 4 bases and J by 2 bases, with 7 bases of the junction left unmatched. The CDR3 is 16 amino acids. Germline CDR1 is MGHRA and CDR2 is YSYEKL. Profiling relied on immunoSEQ multiplex PCR, and the TCRdb table lists in-frame clones only, not all of them. The sample contains around 70,000 clones, approximately 94% of which appear only once. This receptor was identified in a human donor in good health. The J gene is TRBJ2-7, the V gene TRBV4-1, with 11 bases lining up with TRBD2. Sequenced input: T cells isolated from PBMCs. The chain's CDR3 is CASSLQTSGVPYEQYF. CDR3 DNA: TGCGCCAGCAGCCTACAGACTAGCGGGGTTCCCTACGAGCAGTACTTC.